This TCR beta chain was captured by sequencing in a study of blood T cell repertoires in COVID-19. Study as a whole: Acute and convalescent COVID-19 samples came from the United States, Italy and Spain.

This CDR3 has 15 residues. Trimming cost V 4 bases and J 0 bases, with 13 bases left between them. CDR1 and CDR2 (germline): SGHTS, YDEGEE. This table comes from immunoSEQ multiplex PCR, and its TCRdb copy is limited to in-frame clones, with some not included. This table has under 350,000 clones, roughly 86% appearing once. The clonotype originates from a woman aged 25-40 years with COVID-19, enrolled during active disease. The specimen sequenced was peripheral blood. This chain links TRBV5-8 with TRBJ1-2, with unresolved D. CDR3 in DNA: TGTGCCAGCAGCCCAACGGACTACCCTAACTATGGCTACACCTTC. Protein product: CASSPTDYPNYGYTF.